These 25 T cell receptor beta chains share one sample of origin, sequenced in a study of blood T cell repertoires in COVID-19. Assay used: immunoSEQ multiplex PCR; TCRdb lists only in-frame clones, some missing. The data contain hundreds of thousands of clones, around 87% of them seen just once; the ten biggest clones take up 1.5% to 2%. Sequences were obtained from PBMCs or T cells enriched from blood (not recorded which). These receptors were obtained from a woman aged 45-59 years who had recovered from COVID-19.

For the CDR3, the DNA is TGCGCCAGCAAGACTGGGTCGGCCACAGATACGCAGTATTTT. It translates to CASKTGSATDTQYF. The rearrangement uses TRBV10-2 and TRBJ2-3; D is unresolved. V lost 7 bases and J lost 2, with 13 bases in between. Germline CDR1 WSHSY, CDR2 SAAADI. The CDR3 contains 14 residues.

The rearrangement links TRBV28 to TRBJ1-4; 7 bases map to TRBD1. The length of the CDR3 is 14 residues. Germline CDR1 reads MDHEN; CDR2 reads SYDVKM. The J segment lost 4 bases and the V segment lost 6 bases, leaving 5 bases of the junction unmatched. For the CDR3, the DNA is TGTGCCAGCAGCCGGGACAGCGTTAATGAAAAACTGTTTTTT. As protein: CASSRDSVNEKLFF.

The chain couples TRBV28 to TRBJ1-6, with D unclear. The germline gives CDR1 MDHEN, CDR2 SYDVKM. The CDR3 consists of 14 residues. Trimming removed 6 bases at V and 11 bases at J, with 17 bases between. The CDR3 coding sequence is TGTGCCAGCAGCCCATCCTTACTTGGTCCACCCCTCCACTTT. This translates into CASSPSLLGPPLHF.

The chain uses TRBV2 and TRBJ2-2; 8 nucleotides line up with TRBD2. The CDR3 contains 15 residues. The germline CDR1 and CDR2 sequences are SNHLY and FYNNEI. Trimming cost V 1 base and J 5 bases; bases outside gene matches: 3. For the CDR3, the DNA is TGTGCCAGCAGTGAAGAGGCGGGAGGTACCGGGGAGCTGTTTTTT. Its translation is CASSEEAGGTGELFF.

The J gene is TRBJ1-3, the V gene TRBV19; 9 positions match TRBD1. Germline CDR1 LNHDA, CDR2 SQIVND (reference sequence). The CDR3 contains 14 residues. V shed 11 bases and J 0 bases; nucleotides not matched to a gene: 5. The CDR3 sequence: CASGDRASGNTIYF. In DNA, the CDR3 is TGTGCCTCGGGGGACAGGGCCTCTGGAAACACCATATATTTT.

CDR3 protein: CASSKEQSQPQHF. The CDR3, as DNA: TGTGCCAGCAGCAAAGAACAGAGTCAGCCCCAGCATTTT. The chain joins TRBV7-2 to TRBJ1-5; the D is unclear. The CDR3 is made up of 13 amino acids. Germline V gives CDR1 SGHTA, CDR2 FQGNSA. Trimming left V 5 bases short and J 6 bases short, with 11 bases between.

The chain is built from TRBV29-1 and TRBJ1-2, with D perhaps TRBD1 (6 bases). CDR3 length: 15 residues. V shed 1 base and J shed 8 bases, with 20 bases lying between them. The germline gives CDR1 SQVTM, CDR2 ANQGSEA. The CDR3 DNA sequence: TGCAGCGTTGAAGCGAATAACGCAGGGGAAAGAGGCTACACCTTC. Protein: CSVEANNAGERGYTF.

This chain links TRBV7-9 with TRBJ1-2; D might be TRBD1 (6 bases). Per the germline V gene, CDR1 is SEHNR and CDR2 is FQNEAQ (reference sequence). The CDR3 has 14 amino acids. V lost 6 bases to trimming and J lost 8 bases, with 19 bases between them. CDR3 DNA sequence: TGTGCCAGCAGTCCCCGCGGGGGGGCTGAAGGCTACACCTTC. This sequence encodes CASSPRGGAEGYTF.

The chain has TRBV20-1 and TRBJ2-3, with a tentative D call TRBD2 (5 bases). Per the germline V gene, CDR1 is DFQATT and CDR2 is SNEGSKA (reference sequence). Trimming took off 1 base at V and 10 bases at J, with 9 bases between the two ends. The CDR3 loop spans 11 amino acids. CDR3 protein: CSARGSGAQYF. DNA for the CDR3: TGCAGTGCTAGAGGGTCCGGGGCGCAGTATTTT.

The rearrangement links TRBV19 to TRBJ2-1, with TRBD2 identical over 11 bases. Germline V gene data show CDR1 as LNHDA and CDR2 as SQIVND (reference sequence). The CDR3 spans 15 residues. V trimming: 5 bases; J trimming: 8 bases; junction bases outside the gene matches: 8. CDR3 sequence reads: CASSPTSGSWYEQFF. CDR3 sequence (DNA): TGTGCCAGTAGTCCAACTAGCGGGAGTTGGTATGAGCAGTTCTTC.

The chain employs TRBV5-4 and TRBJ2-7, with 9 bases aligning to TRBD2. The germline gives CDR1 SGHNT, CDR2 YYREEE (reference sequence). J lost 7 bases, V lost 5 bases, and 16 bases had no gene match. The CDR3 contains 16 residues. The chain's CDR3 is CASRGSGYSGSSEQYF. DNA of the CDR3: TGTGCCAGCAGGGGGTCAGGATATAGCGGGAGTAGTGAGCAGTACTTC. Looking up the rest from reference TRBV5-4 and TRBJ2-7 gives the full variable domain: ETGVTQSPTHLIKTRGQQVTLRCSSQSGHNTVSWYQQALGQGPQFIFQYYREEENGRGNFPPRFSGLQFPNYSSELNVNALELDDSALYLCASRGSGYSGSSEQYFGPGTRLTVT.

The chain couples TRBV30 to TRBJ1-2; 7 bases agree with TRBD1. J lost 6 bases, V lost 3 bases, and 10 bases had no gene match. Germline V gene data show CDR1 as GTSNPN and CDR2 as SVGIG (reference sequence). The CDR3 has 14 amino acids. DNA of the CDR3: TGTGCCTGGAGGGAGACCGGGACAGCAAATGGCTACACCTTC. This encodes CAWRETGTANGYTF.

J is TRBJ2-3 and V is TRBV18; 10 bases agree with TRBD2. Unmatched junction bases numbered 8, after V lost 2 bases and J lost 3 bases. This CDR3 contains 17 residues. The germline V gene has CDR1 KGHSH and CDR2 LQKENI. The CDR3 coding sequence is TGTGCCAGCTCACCAGAGGATAGCGGGAGGTATACAGATACGCAGTATTTT. Amino acids: CASSPEDSGRYTDTQYF.

The table lists this clone with a few counts. The chain uses TRBV15 and TRBJ1-2; 7 positions match TRBD1. The junction had 11 bases not matched to a gene; V was cut back by 1 base and J by 6 bases. Germline assignment: CDR1 LNHNV and CDR2 YYDKDF (reference sequence). This CDR3 spans 16 amino acids. This CDR3 is CATSRALSTGMDGYTF. The DNA of the CDR3 is TGTGCCACCAGCAGAGCCCTGTCGACAGGGATGGATGGCTACACCTTC.

The chain couples TRBV12-5 to TRBJ1-2, with D maybe TRBD1 (6 bases). The CDR3 has 16 residues. Germline V lookup: CDR1 LGHNT, CDR2 FRNRAP. With 5 bases removed from V and 4 bases from J, the gap between germline ends came to 20 bases. The CDR3: CASGTDWTAFLYGYTF. The CDR3 coding sequence is TGTGCTAGTGGTACCGACTGGACAGCGTTTCTCTATGGCTACACCTTC.

This sequence joins TRBV6-5 and TRBJ2-4; 9 nucleotides line up with TRBD1. V dropped 6 bases and J dropped 8; count of bases not matched to a gene: 11. The CDR3 length is 15 residues. CDR1 is MNHEY and CDR2 is SVGAGI in the germline V gene. Here the CDR3 reads CASSYPTGGGYIQYF. In DNA form, the CDR3 reads TGTGCCAGCAGCTACCCTACAGGGGGCGGTTACATTCAGTACTTC.

A single count supports this clone. V gene TRBV5-5 combines with J gene TRBJ2-7; D unclear. Germline lookup yields CDR1 SGHKS and CDR2 YYEKEE (reference sequence). The CDR3 spans 14 residues. The germline V and J ends were trimmed by 4 bases and 0 bases, with 11 bases remaining between them. CDR3 bases: TGTGCCAGCAGCCCGGTCGTAAGCTCCTACGAGCAGTACTTC. It encodes CASSPVVSSYEQYF.

A word on this clone: One end of the junction fails to match germline, which may point to a read error. This sequence joins TRBV2 and TRBJ2-1; no firm D call. This CDR3 region has 13 residues. CDR1 is SNHLY, CDR2 FYNNEI, per germline. The CDR3 DNA reads TGTGCCACCAGTTTGAGCTCCTACAATGAGCAGTTCTTC. Translated, it gives CATSLSSYNEQFF.

Of note for this clone: Other DNA sequences in this sample translate to the same CDR3. V gene TRBV5-1 combines with J gene TRBJ2-7; D is perhaps TRBD1 (6 bases). This CDR3 contains 15 residues. V shed 1 base and J shed 2 bases, with 13 bases lying between them. CDR1 SGHRS and CDR2 YFSETQ come from the germline V gene. In nucleotides, the CDR3 is TGCGCCAGCAGCTTGTCCGGGACATCTACCTACGAGCAGTACTTC. Its translation is CASSLSGTSTYEQYF.

V and J are TRBV7-8 and TRBJ2-2; TRBD2 might be the D (6 bases). The CDR3 is made up of 16 amino acids. V was trimmed by 5 bases and J by 1 base, leaving 14 bases between them. Germline CDR1 is SGHVS and CDR2 is FQNEAQ. The CDR3 DNA reads TGTGCCAGCAGCCCTTTGGCGGGATTGAACACCGGGGAGCTGTTTTTT. It specifies CASSPLAGLNTGELFF.

In the case of this clone: Its ends do not fully match the called genes, so a read error is possible. The J gene is TRBJ2-1, the V gene TRBV11-2; no definite D call. CDR1 SGHAT and CDR2 FQNNGV come from the germline V gene. The CDR3 spans 16 residues. CDR3 sequence: CASSLGFASSYNERFF. In DNA form, the CDR3 reads TGTGCCAGCAGCTTAGGTTTTGCTTCCTCCTACAATGAGCGGTTCTTC.

The CDR3 sequence: CASSFWSSGISYEQYF. CDR3 nucleotides: TGTGCCAGCAGCTTTTGGTCTAGCGGAATTTCCTACGAGCAGTACTTC. The V and J genes are TRBV12-1 and TRBJ2-7; no check of the table's D call, TRBD2, against the DNA was made. TRBV12-1 is a documented pseudogene. This CDR3 region has 16 residues.

The chain has TRBV19 and TRBJ2-5, with TRBD2 as a possible D gene (6 bases). The length of the CDR3 is 13 residues. The V gene's germline CDR1 is LNHDA and CDR2 SQIVND (reference sequence). V dropped 7 bases and J dropped 4 bases, with 13 bases sitting between them. CDR3 DNA: TGTGCCAGTACGGGAGAGGCGGGAGAGACCCAGTACTTC. It translates to CASTGEAGETQYF.

The V call is TRBV7-3, the J call TRBJ2-3; weak D call: TRBD1 (5 bases). Trimming stripped 1 base from V and 2 bases from J, with 7 bases between. The germline CDR1 and CDR2 sequences are SGHTA and FQGTGA. The CDR3 runs 14 residues. Here the CDR3 reads CASSLMDTTDTQYF. The CDR3 nucleotides read TGTGCCAGCAGCTTAATGGACACCACAGATACGCAGTATTTT.

V and J are TRBV2 and TRBJ2-3; 7 bases line up with TRBD1. The junction had 3 bases not matched to a gene; V was cut back by 6 bases and J by 0 bases. The CDR3 totals 14 residues. Looked up from germline, CDR1 is SNHLY and CDR2 is FYNNEI. The CDR3 protein is CASSSDRSTDTQYF. In nucleotides, the CDR3 is TGTGCCAGCAGCTCGGACAGGAGCACAGATACGCAGTATTTT.